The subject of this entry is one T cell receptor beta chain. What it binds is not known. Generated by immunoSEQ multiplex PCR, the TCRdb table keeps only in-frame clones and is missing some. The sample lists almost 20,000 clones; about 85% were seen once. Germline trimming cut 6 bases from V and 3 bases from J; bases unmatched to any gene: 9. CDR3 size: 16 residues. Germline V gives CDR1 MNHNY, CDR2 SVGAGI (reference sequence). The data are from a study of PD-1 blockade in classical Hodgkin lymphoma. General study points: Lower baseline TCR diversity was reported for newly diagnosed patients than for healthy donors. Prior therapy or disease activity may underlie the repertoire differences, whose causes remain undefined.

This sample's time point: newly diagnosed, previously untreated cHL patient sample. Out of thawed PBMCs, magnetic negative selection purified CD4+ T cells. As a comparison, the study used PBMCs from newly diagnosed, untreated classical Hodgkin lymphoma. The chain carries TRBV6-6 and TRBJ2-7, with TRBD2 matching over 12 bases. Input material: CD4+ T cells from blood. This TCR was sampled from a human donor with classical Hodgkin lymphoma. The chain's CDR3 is CASRDRTSGTYYEQYF. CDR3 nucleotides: TGTGCCAGCAGGGACCGGACTAGCGGGACATACTACGAGCAGTACTTC.